This T cell receptor beta chain was recovered during a study of blood T cell repertoires in COVID-19. Seattle patients were enrolled while actively infected and followed longitudinally. The CDR3 contains 10 residues. Germline CDR1 is MNHEY and CDR2 is SVGAGI. Between the trimmed V and J ends, which lost 10 bases and 3 bases, there was a span of 6 bases. TCRdb's table, derived via immunoSEQ multiplex PCR, lists solely in-frame clones and lacks some. The sample lists approximately 260,000 clones, about 90% seen once, with 10% in the top ten. This chain joins TRBV6-5 and TRBJ1-1; D gene uncertain. The receptor comes from a woman in her 70s with COVID-19, enrolled during active disease. The sample was peripheral blood. CDR3 DNA: TGTGCCACCAAATACACTGAAGCTTTCTTT. Translation: CATKYTEAFF.